This T cell receptor beta chain comes out of a study of blood T cell repertoires in COVID-19. Study-wide background: Sites in the United States, Italy and Spain provided acute and convalescent COVID-19 samples. PBMCs, B-cell-depleted T cells, or T cells were the source of the cDNA or gDNA that made up the material.

This clone was observed a few times. The junction departs from the called germline gene at one end, perhaps through a read error. Produced via immunoSEQ multiplex PCR; TCRdb's table is partial and in-frame only. The table records about 180,000 clones, around 87% of them present only once. The CDR3 contains 11 residues. The germline V gene has CDR1 MNHNY and CDR2 SVGAGI (reference sequence). The specimen was peripheral blood. The chain is built from TRBV6-6 and TRBJ1-4, with TRBD1 matching 9 bases. This TCR was sampled from a woman under 40 with active or convalescent COVID-19. CDR3 in amino acids: CASSKGQGTVF. The CDR3 bases are TGTGCCAGCAGTAAAGGACAGGGGACGGTGTTT.